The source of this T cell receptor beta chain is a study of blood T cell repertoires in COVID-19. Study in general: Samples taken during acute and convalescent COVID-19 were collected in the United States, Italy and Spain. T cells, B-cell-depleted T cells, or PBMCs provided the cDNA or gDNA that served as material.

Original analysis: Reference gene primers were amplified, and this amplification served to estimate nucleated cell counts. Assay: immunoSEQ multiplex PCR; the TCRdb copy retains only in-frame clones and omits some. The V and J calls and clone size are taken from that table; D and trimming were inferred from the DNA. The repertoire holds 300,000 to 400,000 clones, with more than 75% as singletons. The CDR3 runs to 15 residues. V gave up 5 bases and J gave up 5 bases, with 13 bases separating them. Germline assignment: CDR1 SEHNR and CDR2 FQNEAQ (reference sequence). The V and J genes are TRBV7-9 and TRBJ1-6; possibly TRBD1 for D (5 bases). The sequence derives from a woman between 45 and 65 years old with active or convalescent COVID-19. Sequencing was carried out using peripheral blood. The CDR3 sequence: CASSGRGANNSPLHF. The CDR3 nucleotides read TGTGCCAGCAGCGGGAGGGGCGCAAATAATTCACCCCTCCACTTT.